The entry that follows covers one T cell receptor beta chain sequence. Genomic DNA was employed as the template in profiling TCR beta VDJ and CDR3. TCRdb recomputed calls from the reads with MiXCR, one row per CDR3 protein. The repertoire consists of under 200,000 distinct CDR3 sequences, with around half occurring once and the leading ten covering around 9.7%. Those patients picked for sequencing had displayed CD8+CD57+ cell expansion on flow cytometry. Germline assignment: CDR1 SQVTM and CDR2 ANQGSEA. The CDR3 extends over 12 amino acids. Trimming removed 7 bases from V and 3 bases from J, with 12 bases in between. These data are taken from a study of CD8+CD57+ T cells in acquired aplastic anemia.

The clonotype originates from a human donor with aplastic anemia. This rearrangement joins TRBV29-1 to TRBJ1-1; D gene unclear. Material: sorted CD4+, CD8+, or CD8+CD57+ T cells (not recorded which) from PBMCs. CDR3 DNA: TGCAGCGCAGAGGACTACCACACTGAAGCTTTCTTT. Its protein is CSAEDYHTEAFF.